The 27 T cell receptor beta chains presented below share a single source sample, sequenced in a study of blood T cell repertoires in COVID-19 (dated by TCRdb to about 2020). The method behind the library was the immunoSEQ multiplex PCR assay. TCRdb limited this immuneACCESS table to in-frame rearrangements with V and J called. A share of clones is missing; checked studies link under half to unresolved V genes, and the rest is unexplained. Present in this sample are a few hundred thousand clones, 80% to 90% of which were seen just once. The ten largest clones take up less than 11% of the sample. Sample: peripheral blood. The receptor set was obtained from a woman at least 80 years old with acute or convalescent COVID-19.

The chain joins TRBV27 to TRBJ2-3, with TRBD2 identical over 9 bases. Germline values: CDR1 MNHEY, CDR2 SMNVEV (reference sequence). The V gene end was trimmed by 8 bases and the J gene end by 5 bases; junction bases not matched to a gene: 14. The CDR3 is 16 residues long. CDR3 DNA: TGTGCCAGCCGAGTAGCGGGAGAGTTATTCAGAGATACGCAGTATTTT. This codes for CASRVAGELFRDTQYF.

J is TRBJ2-7 and V is TRBV6-1; no clear D gene. Trimming pared 2 bases from V and 3 bases from J, leaving 2 bases between. Per the germline V gene, CDR1 is MNHNS and CDR2 is SASEGT. This CDR3 is 11 amino acids long. The CDR3 loop is CASSEHYEQYF. The CDR3 DNA reads as TGTGCCAGCAGTGAACACTACGAGCAGTACTTC.

V is TRBV7-3 and J is TRBJ2-3, with 7 bases fitting TRBD2. The trim removed 2 bases at V and 5 bases at J, leaving 10 bases unmatched. There are 16 residues in the CDR3. Germline loops: CDR1 SGHTA, CDR2 FQGTGA. The DNA for the CDR3 is TGTGCCAGCAGCTTAGATGCGGGAGTAGGAGGAGATACGCAGTATTTT. Translating it yields CASSLDAGVGGDTQYF.

The chain has TRBV7-6 and TRBJ2-1; D not resolved. Per germline, CDR1 SGHVS and CDR2 FNYEAQ. Between the trimmed V and J ends, which lost 0 bases and 0 bases, there was a span of 12 bases. This CDR3 contains 17 residues. In nucleotides, the CDR3 is TGTGCCAGCAGCTTAGCCCTCTCTAGGAGCTCCTACAATGAGCAGTTCTTC. It is translated as CASSLALSRSSYNEQFF.

The CDR3 DNA reads TGTGCCAGCAGCCCTTCTTTCGCCAGCTCTGGAAACACCATATATTTT. It yields the protein CASSPSFASSGNTIYF. The genes are TRBV11-3 and TRBJ1-3; D is undetermined. V lost 5 bases, J lost 0 bases, and 14 bases lay in between. The CDR3 is 16 residues long. CDR1 and CDR2 (germline): SGHNT, YENEEA.

The chain employs TRBV2 and TRBJ2-1, with TRBD2 matching over 12 bases. This CDR3 has 14 residues. The V and J ends lost 7 bases and 7 bases, in that order; junction bases with no gene match: 5. The germline gives CDR1 SNHLY, CDR2 FYNNEI. The CDR3 spells CASTTSGSWNEQFF. Written as DNA, the CDR3 is TGTGCCAGCACGACTAGCGGGAGTTGGAATGAGCAGTTCTTC. The variable domain in full, completed from reference TRBV2 and TRBJ2-1, reads EPEVTQTPSHQVTQMGQEVILRCVPISNHLYFYWYRQILGQKVEFLVSFYNNEISEKSEIFDDQFSVERPDGSNFTLKIRSTKLEDSAMYFCASTTSGSWNEQFFGPGTRLTVL.

The rearrangement uses TRBV19 and TRBJ1-1, with TRBD1 matching over 10 bases. The CDR3 totals 13 residues. After removal of 11 bases from V and 2 bases from J, the junction contained 5 bases not matched to a gene. Germline CDR1 LNHDA, CDR2 SQIVND (reference sequence). The CDR3 region has the DNA TGTGCCGTGGACAGGGGGTCTAACACTGAAGCTTTCTTT. This sequence encodes CAVDRGSNTEAFF.

The rearrangement joins TRBV30 to TRBJ2-1, with a possible D match to TRBD2 (5 bases). V lost 0 bases and J 0 bases, leaving 12 bases between the germline ends. Germline V gene lookup returns CDR1 GTSNPN and CDR2 SVGIG (reference sequence). This CDR3 is 16 amino acids long. DNA for the CDR3: TGTGCCTGGAGTGTGCTGAGGGCCAGCTCCTACAATGAGCAGTTCTTC. It yields the protein CAWSVLRASSYNEQFF.

This chain connects TRBV18 to TRBJ2-7, with a possible D match to TRBD1 (6 bases). V was cut by 2 bases and J by 3 bases, with 8 bases left in between. The CDR3 extends over 13 amino acids. CDR1 is KGHSH and CDR2 is LQKENI in the germline V gene. The CDR3 DNA reads TGTGCCAGCTCACCAGCAGGGGTCTACGAGCAGTACTTC. Its protein product is CASSPAGVYEQYF.

The genes are TRBV10-2 and TRBJ2-2, with 10 bases fitting TRBD1. V gave up 5 bases and J gave up 6 bases; unmatched junction bases: 21. Germline V lookup: CDR1 WSHSY, CDR2 SAAADI. The length of the CDR3 is 20 residues. For the CDR3, the DNA is TGCGCCAGCAGTCAACCCCGCCGGGACAGGGGAAATAGGGAAGCCGGGGAGCTGTTTTTT. Translated, it gives CASSQPRRDRGNREAGELFF.

J is TRBJ1-5 and V is TRBV7-7; 7 positions agree with TRBD1. CDR1 is SSHAT, CDR2 FNYEAQ, per germline (reference sequence). CDR3 length equals 15 residues. CDR3 coding DNA: TGTGCTAGCCCAAGGCCCCGCAGGGGGAATCAGCCCCAGCATTTT. Translated, it gives CASPRPRRGNQPQHF.

The chain uses TRBV14 and TRBJ2-2; 14 positions match TRBD2. The germline V gene has CDR1 SGHDN and CDR2 FVKESK. The CDR3 has 19 amino acids. After removal of 4 bases from V and 0 bases from J, the junction contained 7 bases not matched to a gene. The chain's CDR3 is CASSLRLAGGPSNTGELFF. CDR3 bases: TGTGCCAGCAGCCTCCGACTAGCGGGAGGGCCGTCGAACACCGGGGAGCTGTTTTTT.

This chain joins TRBV27 and TRBJ2-3, with 8 nucleotides matching TRBD2. Germline V gives CDR1 MNHEY, CDR2 SMNVEV (reference sequence). The CDR3 is 14 amino acids. The V and J ends lost 4 bases and 1 base, in that order; junction bases with no gene match: 1. The CDR3 loop is CASSSGLGTDTQYF. In nucleotides, the CDR3 is TGTGCCAGCAGTTCGGGACTAGGCACAGATACGCAGTATTTT.

The chain carries TRBV11-2 and TRBJ2-3; D call uncertain. The ends were cut back, 5 bases at V and 5 bases at J, with 11 bases in the middle. The length of the CDR3 is 13 residues. CDR1 is SGHAT, CDR2 FQNNGV, per germline. In DNA form, the CDR3 reads TGTGCCAGCAGCCCCTCCATTAGAGATACGCAGTATTTT. As protein: CASSPSIRDTQYF. Using reference TRBV11-2 and TRBJ2-3 for the parts outside the CDR3, the full variable domain is EAGVAQSPRYKIIEKRQSVAFWCNPISGHATLYWYQQILGQGPKLLIQFQNNGVVDDSQLPKDRFSAERLKGVDSTLKIQPAKLEDSAVYLCASSPSIRDTQYFGPGTRLTVL.

This clone occurred a few times. V and J are TRBV4-3 and TRBJ1-2; D remains unclear. The CDR3 extends over 15 amino acids. V was shortened by 0 bases and J by 4 bases, with 12 bases between the two germline ends. In germline, CDR1 is LGHNA, CDR2 YSLEER. The CDR3 DNA follows: TGCGCCAGCAGCCAAGATTTCGCAATCGGCTATGGCTACACCTTC. This sequence encodes CASSQDFAIGYGYTF.

The rearrangement links TRBV7-2 to TRBJ1-2; no reliable D call. Germline V lookup: CDR1 SGHTA, CDR2 FQGNSA. V shed 5 bases and J shed 7 bases, with 8 bases lying between them. This CDR3 region has 11 residues. In nucleotides, the CDR3 is TGTGCCAGCAGCCCAGTGCCTGGCTACACCTTC. This encodes CASSPVPGYTF.

The chain combines TRBV6-5 with TRBJ1-2; D is possibly TRBD1 (5 bases). Germline assignment: CDR1 MNHEY and CDR2 SVGAGI. The CDR3 has 11 amino acids. Deletions cut 5 bases from V and 8 bases from J, with 9 bases between. CDR3 sequence (DNA): TGTGCCAGCAGTCAGGGTGGGGGCTACACCTTC. Protein: CASSQGGGYTF.

This chain joins TRBV6-5 and TRBJ1-1; the match to TRBD1 covers 10 bases. The CDR3 runs 14 residues. Germline V gene lookup returns CDR1 MNHEY and CDR2 SVGAGI. V trimming: 6 bases; J trimming: 4 bases; junction bases outside the gene matches: 5. The CDR3 reads CASRGTGVGTEAFF. CDR3 bases: TGTGCCAGCAGAGGGACAGGGGTGGGCACTGAAGCTTTCTTT.

This chain uses TRBV7-9 with TRBJ1-2; a weak D match, TRBD1 (6 bases). CDR1 SEHNR and CDR2 FQNEAQ come from the germline V gene (reference sequence). The CDR3 loop spans 15 amino acids. Deletions cut 5 bases from V and 4 bases from J, with 17 bases between. CDR3 DNA sequence: TGTGCCAGCAGCGGAATCCGGGACACCCCCTATGGCTACACCTTC. The encoded protein is CASSGIRDTPYGYTF.

The V call is TRBV11-2, the J call TRBJ1-2; D is uncertain. Trimming left V 3 bases short and J 4 bases short, with 15 bases between. CDR3 size: 15 residues. Per the germline V gene, CDR1 is SGHAT and CDR2 is FQNNGV. The CDR3 region has the DNA TGTGCCAGCAGCTTTGGCTCCGGGATCTTCTATGGCTACACCTTC. Translation: CASSFGSGIFYGYTF.

V and J are TRBV19 and TRBJ1-2; possibly TRBD1 for D (5 bases). V shed 5 bases and J shed 5 bases, with 12 bases lying between them. This CDR3 has 13 amino acids. Germline V gene sequence: CDR1 LNHDA, CDR2 SQIVND (reference sequence). The CDR3 DNA reads as TGTGCCAGTAGTCGGGGGATCCTATATGGCTACACCTTC. It encodes CASSRGILYGYTF.

This clone was counted a few times. The rearrangement joins TRBV14 to TRBJ2-7; D call uncertain. The CDR3 spans 13 residues. V was pared by 2 bases and J by 5 bases, with 10 bases between. Looked up from germline, CDR1 is SGHDN and CDR2 is FVKESK. The CDR3 DNA reads as TGTGCCAGCAGCCAATTAGAGCCCGACGAGCAGTACTTC. It specifies CASSQLEPDEQYF.

This clone showed up just a few times. This sequence joins TRBV11-1 and TRBJ1-5; TRBD1 might be the D (6 bases). The germline V and J ends were trimmed by 1 base and 7 bases, with 14 bases remaining between them. Germline CDR1 reads SGHAT; CDR2 reads FQDESV (reference sequence). The CDR3 runs 15 residues. The CDR3 spells CASSLVRQVNQPQHF. The DNA for the CDR3 is TGTGCCAGCAGCTTAGTACGACAGGTTAACCAGCCCCAGCATTTT. The full variable domain, completed using reference TRBV11-1 and TRBJ1-5, is EAEVAQSPRYKITEKSQAVAFWCDPISGHATLYWYRQILGQGPELLVQFQDESVVDDSQLPKDRFSAERLKGVDSTLKIQPAELGDSAMYLCASSLVRQVNQPQHFGDGTRLSIL.

The V call is TRBV19, the J call TRBJ1-1; the D is unclear. Germline assignment: CDR1 LNHDA and CDR2 SQIVND (reference sequence). Trimming stripped 5 bases from V and 1 base from J, with 14 bases between. This CDR3 comprises 15 residues. The CDR3: CASSLLGGQNTEAFF. The DNA for the CDR3 is TGTGCCAGTAGTCTCTTAGGAGGGCAGAACACTGAAGCTTTCTTT. The whole variable domain, remainder taken from reference TRBV19 and TRBJ1-1, is DGGITQSPKYLFRKEGQNVTLSCEQNLNHDAMYWYRQDPGQGLRLIYYSQIVNDFQKGDIAEGYSVSREKKESFPLTVTSAQKNPTAFYLCASSLLGGQNTEAFFGQGTRLTVV.

J is TRBJ2-7 and V is TRBV6-2 or TRBV6-3; D perhaps matches TRBD2 (5 bases). CDR3 length: 15 amino acids. Between the trimmed V and J ends, which lost 6 bases and 0 bases, there was a span of 15 bases. Germline CDR1 is MNHEY and CDR2 is SVGEGT. CDR3: CASSVTAVSSYEQYF. The CDR3 nucleotides read TGTGCCAGCAGCGTAACAGCGGTAAGCTCCTACGAGCAGTACTTC.

The chain has TRBV19 and TRBJ1-6; possibly TRBD1 for D (6 bases). The V end was cut by 5 bases, the J end by 7 bases, with 15 bases between. From germline, CDR1 is LNHDA and CDR2 SQIVND (reference sequence). CDR3 length: 15 residues. In DNA, the CDR3 is TGTGCCAGTAGTCCTCCGGGACACCCGAATTCACCCCTCCACTTT. Residues: CASSPPGHPNSPLHF. Together with reference TRBV19 and TRBJ1-6, the CDR3 gives the full variable domain: DGGITQSPKYLFRKEGQNVTLSCEQNLNHDAMYWYRQDPGQGLRLIYYSQIVNDFQKGDIAEGYSVSREKKESFPLTVTSAQKNPTAFYLCASSPPGHPNSPLHFGNGTRLTVT.

The rearrangement links TRBV19 to TRBJ1-5; tentatively, D is TRBD1 (6 bases). The CDR3 has 17 amino acids. In germline, CDR1 is LNHDA, CDR2 SQIVND (reference sequence). Trimming pared 3 bases from V and 0 bases from J, leaving 15 bases between. CDR3 DNA sequence: TGTGCCAGTAGTATTCAGGGGAAGGGATATAGCAATCAGCCCCAGCATTTT. Translated, it gives CASSIQGKGYSNQPQHF.